The clone carrying this T cell receptor beta chain came up many times. Its antigen is unidentified. These data originate in a study of identical twins. Points from the study as a whole: The analysis was cross-sectional rather than longitudinal within donors. Out-of-frame sharing of TCR alpha in monozygotic twins was underestimated by models.

TCRdb used MiXCR to reprocess the 5' RACE reads, holding one entry per CDR3 protein. The table includes under 350,000 distinct CDR3 sequences, over 8.5% detected once. The V and J ends lost 5 bases and 6 bases, in that order; junction bases with no gene match: 5. Looked up from germline, CDR1 is MNHEY and CDR2 is SMNVEV (reference sequence). This CDR3 comprises 15 residues. The sample was also reused in another study, on yellow fever vaccine responses in identical twins.

The TCR comes from a woman aged 18-35 years in good health. The gene calls are TRBV27 and TRBJ2-1, with 12 nucleotides matching TRBD2. The specimen sequenced was CD8+ T cells sorted from blood. This CDR3 reads CASSLAGGPGNEQFF. The CDR3 nucleotides read TGTGCCAGCAGTCTAGCGGGGGGGCCGGGCAATGAGCAGTTCTTC.